This entry features one T cell receptor (beta chain) sequence. Its cognate antigen has yet to be identified. Per-base qualities were not stored, and no clone one base away is much larger. This sample stems from a study of Tregs in tolerant kidney transplant recipients (dated by TCRdb to about 2019). Concerning the study at large: The study applied TCRbeta sequencing to find donor-specific regulatory T cells before combined kidney and bone marrow transplantation and then followed those same cells after transplant. In a few healthy controls, several methods of expanding Tregs specific for an allogeneic donor were compared by TCRbeta repertoire sequencing. Study-level results and caveats: Biological reproducibility was not directly assessed, although technical replication error appeared to be minimal. The most biologically relevant and donor-specific TCRbeta repertoire appeared to be identified by expanding Tregs with activated donor B cells. Because the study included only a small number of patients, the results must be confirmed in larger populations and under other immunosuppression protocols.

From V the trimming removes 4 bases and from J it removes 1 base, while the gene matches leave 9 bases of the junction unaccounted for. The CDR3 spans 16 residues, from the cysteine through the phenylalanine. The CDR3 DNA has 48 bases and is translated from base 1. CDR1 and CDR2 were assigned from the germline V gene as SGHAT and FQNNGV. Unstimulated Tregs (CD4+CD25+CD127-), CD4+ non-Tregs (CD4+CD25-), CD4 and CD8 cells were FACS-sorted from thawed PBMCs. Healthy control blood came either as purchased buffy coats or from healthy volunteers. Healthy control blood was processed to PBMCs by Ficoll density gradient and cryopreserved, and patient PBMCs were collected before and after transplant. For TCRbeta CDR3 sequencing, genomic DNA was extracted from sorted cells using the QIAGEN DNeasy Blood and Tissue Kit. High-throughput TCRbeta CDR3 sequencing, including PCR amplification with bias correction and internal controls, was performed commercially through immunoSEQ. In the original analysis: Unique productive TCRbeta sequences were defined by CDR3 nucleotide sequence where primers matched, otherwise by CDR3 amino acid sequence with Vbeta and Jbeta genes. To correct for sorting error, sequences found in more than one sorted population at a frequency ratio of 2:1 or less were discarded, and the remaining shared sequences were assigned to the population with the higher frequency. A sequence counted as donor-reactive if, in CFSE-low cells, the sequence had a frequency of at least 0.01% and was expanded at least 5-fold compared with unstimulated cells. Jensen-Shannon divergence, calculated on the top 100 TCRbeta sequences ranked by frequency, was used to quantify repertoire divergence. For samples with multiple sequencing runs, sorting error was corrected in each run separately before the runs were combined. Here the immuneACCESS table is served through TCRdb, limited to in-frame sequences with V and J called. Missing clones are a known gap in these copies; in checked studies unresolved V genes cover under half, and the rest lacks a known reason. D and trimming come from the DNA, and the V and J calls and clone size come from that table. The sample table holds 75,000 to 95,000 clones, of which approximately 92% were seen once. The top ten hold 4.7% of the sample.

The clonotype comes from a human donor in good health. The rearrangement joined TRBV11-2 to TRBJ2-7, and 8 junction bases match TRBD1. Source material: CD8+ T cells from blood. CDR3 loop: CASSYFRGPVSYEQYF. The DNA reads as follows: TGTGCCAGCAGCTACTTCAGGGGGCCGGTATCCTACGAGCAGTACTTC.